The rows below give T cell receptor beta chains drawn from one sample of a study of cytotoxic CD8 clonotypes in ibrutinib-treated CLL. Clones were read by immunoSEQ multiplex PCR, and TCRdb kept only the in-frame ones, dropping some. Of 33,000 or so clones in the sample, approximately 51% are singletons; the top ten hold approximately 20%. Sequenced here: PBMCs, sampled before ibrutinib treatment. The receptors come from a human donor with chronic lymphocytic leukemia. CDR3s include the opening cysteine and the closing phenylalanine or tryptophan. D genes are given only for firm matches. Some rows have no size entry. The others give once, few or many, or a class for an expanded clone.

>TRBJ1-6|TRBV6-6|TRBD1|few
TGTGCCAGCAGCTCCGGGACAGGCACCTATAATTCACCCCTCCACTTT
CASSSGTGTYNSPLHF
>TRBJ2-1|TRBV6-5|TRBD2|-
TGTGCCAGCTTACGGGAGGGTGGGCAGTTCTTC
CASLREGGQFF
>TRBJ1-1|TRBV6-1|-|-
TGTGCCAGCAGTGAAGGCCAGGGTGAAGCTTTCTTT
CASSEGQGEAFF
>TRBJ1-1|TRBV5-1|-|-
TGCGCCAGCAGCTTGGTTGGAGGGCCGAACACTGAAGCTTTCTTT
CASSLVGGPNTEAFF
>TRBJ1-2|TRBV9|-|-
TGTGCCAGCAGCGTAGCTCCGGGCGGTACCTATGGCTACACCTTC
CASSVAPGGTYGYTF
>TRBJ1-5|TRBV19|-|-
TGTGCCAGTAGTTTGGAAGATCAGCCCCAGCATTTT
CASSLEDQPQHF
>TRBJ1-5|TRBV30|TRBD1|few
TGTGCCTGGAGTGCCGACAGGGTACAGCCCCAGCATTTT
CAWSADRVQPQHF
>TRBJ2-2|TRBV4-1|TRBD1|once
TGCGCCAGCAGCCTCCAGGACAGGGGGCGGACCGGGGAGCTGTTTTTT
CASSLQDRGRTGELFF
>TRBJ2-5|TRBV7-2|-|once
TGTGCCAGCAGCATAGCTGTTGGGACCCAGTACTTC
CASSIAVGTQYF
>TRBJ2-3|TRBV2|TRBD1|once
TGTGCCAGCAGTAGAGGGGGCTACCCTAGCACAGATACGCAGTATTTT
CASSRGGYPSTDTQYF
>TRBJ1-2|TRBV2|-|few
TGTGCCAGCAGTGGACGGGATGGCTACACCTTC
CASSGRDGYTF
>TRBJ2-3|TRBV9|TRBD2|-
TGTGCCAGCAGCCCCCACCTCACTAGCGGGGGGGCCTCGATGATTGATACGCAGTATTTT
CASSPHLTSGGASMIDTQYF
>TRBJ2-2|TRBV7-2|-|-
TGTGCCAGCAGCTTAGGCGGGACAGCCGGGGCCGGGGAGCTGTTTTTT
CASSLGGTAGAGELFF
>TRBJ2-1|TRBV9|-|-
TGTGCCAGCAGCGTAGGGCCCCCAGTAAGGGGGTACAATGAGCAGTTCTTC
CASSVGPPVRGYNEQFF
>TRBJ1-5|TRBV7-6|-|few
TGTGCCAGCAGCTTAGTTCTGGGGGCGGGTCAGCCCCAGCATTTT
CASSLVLGAGQPQHF
>TRBJ1-2|TRBV4-1|TRBD1|-
TGCGCCAGCAGCCATAACCGGGACAGGGGCGATGGCTACACCTTC
CASSHNRDRGDGYTF
>TRBJ2-1|TRBV19|TRBD2|-
TGTGCCAGTAGTATTAACGCCCGGGGACTAGAGGCTAATGAGCAGTTCTTC
CASSINARGLEANEQFF
>TRBJ2-5|TRBV9|TRBD2|-
TGTGCCAGCAGCCCAGGACTAGCTTCGTGGGAGACCCAGTACTTC
CASSPGLASWETQYF
>TRBJ2-3|TRBV18|-|-
TGTGCCAGCTCACCAAGTACAGATACGCAGTATTTT
CASSPSTDTQYF
>TRBJ2-2|TRBV30|TRBD1|-
TGTGCCTTTGTCAACCGGGACAGGGTATCCGGGGAGCTGTTTTTT
CAFVNRDRVSGELFF
>TRBJ2-1|TRBV29-1|TRBD1|-
TGCAGCGCTGGACAGGGGGCCAATGAGCAGTTCTTC
CSAGQGANEQFF
>TRBJ1-5|TRBV6-1|TRBD1|-
TGTGCCGGCGACAGGGGCGCCTATAGCAATCAGCCCCAGCATTTT
CAGDRGAYSNQPQHF
>TRBJ2-4|TRBV7-8|TRBD1|many
TGTGCCAGCAGCCAGGCAGGGACAGGGGACATTCAGTACTTC
CASSQAGTGDIQYF
>TRBJ2-7|TRBV28|-|-
TGTGCCAGCAGTTACGGCTCCTACGAGCAGTACTTC
CASSYGSYEQYF
>TRBJ1-6|TRBV19|-|-
TGTGCCAGTAGCGAAGGCTGGAGGATTGAGTCCTATAATTCACCCCTCCACTTT
CASSEGWRIESYNSPLHF
>TRBJ2-3|TRBV11-2|-|few
TGTGCCAGCAGCTACACAGATACGCAGTATTTT
CASSYTDTQYF
>TRBJ2-7|TRBV10-3|-|-
TGTGCCATCAGTGGGGCAGGGGCAGGGTACGAGCAGTACTTC
CAISGAGAGYEQYF
>TRBJ2-2|TRBV4-2|-|-
TGTGCCAGCAGCCAAGGTTTTTATACCGGGGAGCTGTTTTTT
CASSQGFYTGELFF
>TRBJ2-3|TRBV5-1|-|once
TGCGCCAGCAGCTTGCCGGTCTCTACGCAGTATTTT
CASSLPVSTQYF
>TRBJ1-1|TRBV28|-|-
TGTGCCAGCAGTTTTACAGTAGACACTGAAGCTTTCTTT
CASSFTVDTEAFF
>TRBJ2-7|TRBV28|-|-
TGTGCCAGCAGGCCCGGGGCCCTCCGATACGAGCAGTACTTC
CASRPGALRYEQYF
>TRBJ2-7|TRBV2|-|-
TGTGCCAGCAGGGGGACGTTCCTGGTTGGCGAGCAGTACTTC
CASRGTFLVGEQYF
>TRBJ2-5|TRBV4-1|-|few
TGCGCCAGCAGCCAAGGAGGGGCGGTGGAGACCCAGTACTTC
CASSQGGAVETQYF
>TRBJ2-3|TRBV4-2|TRBD2|-
TGTGCCAGCAGCCAAGTTAGCGGGGGGGGGACAGATACGCAGTATTTT
CASSQVSGGGTDTQYF
>TRBJ1-6|TRBV5-1|-|-
TGCGCCAGCAGCTTTGACGGAGGCAACTCACCCCTCCACTTT
CASSFDGGNSPLHF
>TRBJ2-1|TRBV25-1|TRBD2|once
TGTGCCAGCAGTGGCAGCGGGGGGTGGATCGATGAGCAGTTCTTC
CASSGSGGWIDEQFF
>TRBJ1-5|TRBV4-1|-|few
TGCGCCAGCAGCGGGGGGTATGGCAATCAGCCCCAGCATTTT
CASSGGYGNQPQHF
>TRBJ1-1|TRBV6-5|-|-
TGTGCCAGCAGTTACTCGAAGGGACTGAACACTGAAGCTTTCTTT
CASSYSKGLNTEAFF
>TRBJ2-1|TRBV25-1|-|few
TGTGCCAGCAGTCCAAGGGGGGCTGAGCAGTTCTTC
CASSPRGAEQFF
>TRBJ2-7|TRBV27|-|-
TGTGCCAGCAGTTTATATCAGGTGCCGCATGTTAGTTTCGAGCAGTACTTC
CASSLYQVPHVSFEQYF
>TRBJ2-5|TRBV7-2|-|-
TGTGCCAGCAGCTTACCGGGGGGCATAATTGGAGAGACCCAGTACTTC
CASSLPGGIIGETQYF
>TRBJ1-5|TRBV7-9|TRBD1|few
TGTGCCAGCAGCTTATACGGGACAGGGGGCAATCAGCCCCAGCATTTT
CASSLYGTGGNQPQHF
>TRBJ1-1|TRBV5-1|-|few
TGCGCCAGCAGCTCCGGTTATGGGGAGAACACTGAAGCTTTCTTT
CASSSGYGENTEAFF
>TRBJ1-5|TRBV5-4|-|-
TGTGCCAGCAGCCATGGCGGTAATAGCAATCAGCCCCAGCATTTT
CASSHGGNSNQPQHF
>TRBJ2-2|TRBV5-1|TRBD2|-
TGCGCCAGCAGCCCCCCCACTAGCGCCGGGGAGCTGTTTTTT
CASSPPTSAGELFF
>TRBJ2-2|TRBV6-5|-|-
TGTGCCAGCAGTTACTCTGGGGCCAACACCGGGGAGCTGTTTTTT
CASSYSGANTGELFF
>TRBJ1-2|TRBV9|TRBD1|-
TGTGCCAGCAGCCCACGGACAGGGAGTAATTATGGCTACACCTTC
CASSPRTGSNYGYTF
>TRBJ2-7|TRBV7-2|-|-
TGTGCCAGCAGCTTTACGAGAGGCGAGCAGTACTTC
CASSFTRGEQYF
>TRBJ1-2|TRBV6-6|-|-
TGTGCCAGCAGAAAACCCCAACCCCAGGTGGGCTATGGCTACACCTTC
CASRKPQPQVGYGYTF
>TRBJ1-1|TRBV29-1|-|-
TGCAGCGCGGACGAGGGAGGAGGGACTGAAGCTTTCTTT
CSADEGGGTEAFF
>TRBJ1-1|TRBV11-1|-|once
TGTGCCAGCACCATGGGCAGGGGACCAAGCACTGAAGCTTTCTTT
CASTMGRGPSTEAFF
>TRBJ1-2|TRBV4-1|TRBD1|-
TGCGCCAGCAGCCTAGGGGGCGACTCTAGAAAATATGGCTACACCTTC
CASSLGGDSRKYGYTF
>TRBJ2-1|TRBV9|-|-
TGTGCCAGCAGCGTAAGGGCGGTAGGGGCTCCGGTTGAGCAGTTCTTC
CASSVRAVGAPVEQFF
>TRBJ1-1|TRBV7-2|-|-
TGTGCCAGCAGCTCTAGGGTGATGAGCGCTGAAGCTTTCTTT
CASSSRVMSAEAFF
>TRBJ2-3|TRBV7-2|-|-
TGTGCCAGCAGGGCTAGCGATACGCAGTATTTT
CASRASDTQYF
>TRBJ2-1|TRBV2|-|-
TGTGCCAGCAGTGAATCGGTGGCCGGGCAGTTCTTC
CASSESVAGQFF
>TRBJ1-5|TRBV19|-|once
TGTGCCAGTAGTAGGACAATTCCCCGAACTCCCGGTAGCAATCAGCCCCAGCATTTT
CASSRTIPRTPGSNQPQHF
>TRBJ2-3|TRBV12-5|TRBD2|-
TGTGCTATACGGGGGGGCTGGGATACGCAGTATTTT
CAIRGGWDTQYF
>TRBJ2-7|TRBV5-1|-|once
TGCGCCAGCAGCTTGGCCACAGGCGGATCCTACGAGCAGTACTTC
CASSLATGGSYEQYF
>TRBJ2-7|TRBV10-3|-|-
TGTGCCATCAGTGAGTCCCAGGGAGGGCAGTACTTC
CAISESQGGQYF